The clone carrying this TCR beta chain has a handful of counts. V lost 2 bases, J lost 4 bases, and 6 bases stayed unmatched. Per germline, CDR1 SQVTM and CDR2 ANQGSEA. This CDR3 has 14 residues. Through a sample-barcoded 5' primer and a J-beta primer mix, a second PCR was run for roughly 7 to 11 cycles. TCRdb independently ran MiXCR on the 5' RACE reads; one entry per CDR3 protein. Counted here are about 1.4 million distinct CDR3 sequences, around 59% occurring once; the ten biggest clones make up 6.5% to 8.5%. The data derive from a study of blood T cells in healthy people across ages. The sample comprised blood. This sequence joins TRBV29-1 and TRBJ2-3, with 7 bases that match TRBD1. The origin of this receptor is a man between 18 and 29 years old in good health. CDR3 loop: CSVESQGVSDTQYF. CDR3 DNA sequence: TGCAGCGTTGAATCGCAGGGGGTCTCAGATACGCAGTATTTT.